This T cell receptor (beta chain) appears in the sequencing data of a study of blood T cell repertoires in COVID-19. Study context: Spain, Italy and the United States supplied samples that represented acute and convalescent COVID-19. PBMCs, B-cell-depleted T cells, or T cells were the source of the cDNA or gDNA that made up the material.

Measured with immunoSEQ multiplex PCR; TCRdb has only the in-frame clones, and not every one. This repertoire shows approximately 54,000 clones, 86% found once; its top ten account for about 4.2%. This CDR3 has 14 residues. Germline V gene lookup returns CDR1 MDHEN and CDR2 SYDVKM. Trimming removed 3 bases at V and 6 bases at J, with 14 bases between. Material: peripheral blood. The chain is built from TRBV28 and TRBJ1-2; perhaps TRBD1 as D (6 bases). The receptor was isolated from a man older than 75 with active COVID-19. The CDR3 here is CASSLGGGQDGYTF. CDR3 bases: TGTGCCAGCAGTTTGGGCGGGGGGCAGGATGGCTACACCTTC.